This T cell receptor beta chain was identified during a study of blood T cell repertoires in COVID-19. Study at large: Sites across the United States, Italy and Spain contributed samples from acute and convalescent COVID-19.

Authors' analysis steps: Nucleated cell counts were estimated from reference gene primer amplification. Here immunoSEQ multiplex PCR was the method, and the copy in TCRdb shows in-frame clones only, minus some. Clone size and the V and J calls come from that table; the DNA yielded D and trimming. The sample has about 200,000 clones, nearly 90% seen once. The germline CDR1 and CDR2 sequences are SGHRS and YFSETQ. This CDR3 comprises 16 residues. V gave up 0 bases and J gave up 8 bases; unmatched junction bases: 10. The chain combines TRBV5-1 with TRBJ2-1; 8 nucleotides align to TRBD2. The sample consisted of peripheral blood. The receptor was isolated from a woman between 40 and 55 years old who had recovered from COVID-19. CDR3 nucleotide sequence: TGCGCCAGCAGCTTGGCCGGTTACGGGAGGGCCGATGAGCAGTTCTTC. This codes for CASSLAGYGRADEQFF.